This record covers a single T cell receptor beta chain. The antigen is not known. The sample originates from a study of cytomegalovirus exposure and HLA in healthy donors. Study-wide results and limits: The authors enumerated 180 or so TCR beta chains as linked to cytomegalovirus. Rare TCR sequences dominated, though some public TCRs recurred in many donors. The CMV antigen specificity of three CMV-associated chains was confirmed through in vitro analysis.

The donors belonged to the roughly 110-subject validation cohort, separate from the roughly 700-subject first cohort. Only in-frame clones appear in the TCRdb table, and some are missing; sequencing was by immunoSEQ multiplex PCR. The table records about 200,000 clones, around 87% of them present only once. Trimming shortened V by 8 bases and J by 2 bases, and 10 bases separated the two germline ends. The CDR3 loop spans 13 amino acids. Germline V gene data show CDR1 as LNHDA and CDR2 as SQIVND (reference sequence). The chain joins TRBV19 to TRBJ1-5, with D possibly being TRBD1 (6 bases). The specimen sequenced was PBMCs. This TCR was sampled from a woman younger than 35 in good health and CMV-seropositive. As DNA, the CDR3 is TGTGCCAGTCAGGGGATGGGCAATCAGCCCCAGCATTTT. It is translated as CASQGMGNQPQHF. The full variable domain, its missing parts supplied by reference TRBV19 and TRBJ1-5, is DGGITQSPKYLFRKEGQNVTLSCEQNLNHDAMYWYRQDPGQGLRLIYYSQIVNDFQKGDIAEGYSVSREKKESFPLTVTSAQKNPTAFYLCASQGMGNQPQHFGDGTRLSIL.